This entry lists 10 T cell receptor beta chains sequenced from one sample in a study of blood T cells in healthy people across ages. The authors ran a second PCR of 7 to 11 cycles using a sample-barcoded 5' primer and a J-beta primer mix. TCRdb processed the 5' RACE reads anew with MiXCR; each CDR3 protein has one entry. The data contain 850,000 to 1,000,000 distinct CDR3 sequences, 45% to 60% of them singletons. Sequenced sample: blood. Every receptor here comes from a woman aged 60-75 years in good health.

The gene calls are TRBV7-9 and TRBJ2-4; TRBD1 aligns across 9 bases. Germline trimming cut 6 bases from V and 7 bases from J; bases unmatched to any gene: 10. In germline, CDR1 is SEHNR, CDR2 FQNEAQ (reference sequence). The CDR3 runs 15 residues. The CDR3 DNA reads TGTGCCAGCAGTCCGGGGGACAGGGAAATGAACATTCAGTACTTC. This codes for CASSPGDREMNIQYF.

In nucleotides, the CDR3 is TGCGCCAGCAGCATGTTAGCGGGTGAGCAGTTCTTC. This encodes CASSMLAGEQFF. V gene TRBV4-1 combines with J gene TRBJ2-7; 7 bases are shared with TRBD2. Gene TRBJ2-1 matches the end of the DNA better, so the J call may be wrong. There are 12 residues in the CDR3. CDR1 is MGHRA and CDR2 is YSYEKL in the germline V gene.

Of note for this clonotype: It may be a read error: a sequence one base away is much more abundant. V usage is TRBV5-6 and J usage is TRBJ2-7; D call uncertain. The CDR3 sequence is 14 residues long. The V gene's germline CDR1 is SGHDT and CDR2 YYEEEE. CDR3 residues: CTSSFGSSPHEQYF. For the CDR3, the DNA is TGTACCAGCAGCTTTGGTAGTAGCCCCCACGAGCAGTACTTC.

Comments on this clonotype: A read error is possible here, since a much larger clone lies one base away. The chain employs TRBV20-1 and TRBJ2-1; possible D gene TRBD1, 7 bases. Germline loops: CDR1 DFQATT, CDR2 SNEGSKA (reference sequence). CDR3 length: 18 residues. The CDR3 protein is CSARNRGQGGSSYDEQFF. Written as DNA, the CDR3 is TGCAGTGCTAGAAATAGGGGGCAGGGGGGCAGCTCCTACGATGAGCAGTTCTTC.

The chain uses TRBV7-2 and TRBJ2-1; 11 positions agree with TRBD1. The J segment lost 6 bases and the V segment lost 8 bases, leaving 9 bases of the junction unmatched. The CDR3 covers 15 residues. From germline, CDR1 is SGHTA and CDR2 FQGNSA. CDR3 protein: CASSLRDRGFNEQFF. DNA of the CDR3: TGTGCCAGCTCCCTCCGGGACAGGGGGTTCAATGAGCAGTTCTTC.

About this clonotype itself: Possible read error: a much larger clone is one base away. The chain recombines TRBV5-1 with TRBJ1-4, with no clear D. Germline lookup yields CDR1 SGHRS and CDR2 YFSETQ. The CDR3 covers 15 residues. V was trimmed by 4 bases and J by 0 bases, leaving 10 bases between them. The CDR3 bases are TGCGCCAGCAGCCAATCAGCCGCAACTAATGAAAAACTGTTTTTT. This sequence encodes CASSQSAATNEKLFF.

The gene calls are TRBV20-1 and TRBJ2-5; TRBD1 aligns across 7 bases. The CDR3 runs to 13 residues. J lost 5 bases, V lost 6 bases, and 9 bases had no gene match. CDR1 DFQATT and CDR2 SNEGSKA come from the germline V gene (reference sequence). The CDR3: CSATDRVDETQYF. DNA of the CDR3: TGCAGTGCCACCGACAGGGTTGATGAGACCCAGTACTTC.

This clonotype has just a few counts. The chain joins TRBV20-1 to TRBJ2-6, with D perhaps given as TRBD1 or TRBD2 (5 bases each). V was cut by 2 bases and J by 1 base, with 18 bases left in between. This CDR3 has 18 residues. CDR1 is DFQATT and CDR2 is SNEGSKA in the germline V gene (reference sequence). DNA of the CDR3: TGCAGTGCTAGAAGAGGGGACGGGGTCTTATCTGGGGCCAACGTCCTGACTTTC. The encoded protein is CSARRGDGVLSGANVLTF.

V and J are TRBV4-3 and TRBJ2-1; 11 bases line up with TRBD1. The CDR3 spans 17 residues. V dropped 4 bases and J dropped 6; count of bases not matched to a gene: 11. Germline CDR1 is LGHNA and CDR2 is YSLEER. Written as DNA, the CDR3 is TGCGCCAGCAGCCTACACCGTGGACAGGGGGCTGGCAATGAGCAGTTCTTC. It is translated as CASSLHRGQGAGNEQFF.

The chain has TRBV20-1 and TRBJ2-4; D uncertain. The J call is in doubt because the DNA end fits TRBJ2-7 better. The CDR3 runs 11 residues. Germline CDR1 DFQATT, CDR2 SNEGSKA (reference sequence). CDR3 sequence reads: CSVPTAYEQYF. The CDR3 bases are TGCAGTGTACCTACCGCCTACGAGCAGTACTTC.